This is a list of T cell receptor beta chains from one sample in a study of T cell clonotyping in hematopoietic cell transplantation. Only in-frame clones appear in the TCRdb table, and some are missing; sequencing was by immunoSEQ multiplex PCR. The sample shows about 15,000 clones, 80% to 90% of them seen only once. The sequenced sample consisted of peripheral blood mononuclear cells. Every receptor here comes from a woman between 40 and 50 years old in good health. Some clones in this sample may be carry-over from other donors' samples. The CDR3 runs from the conserved cysteine through the conserved F or W. The D gene is left open where the match is weak. Expanded clones are given a class, and other clones once, few, many or no size at all.

v_gene,d_gene,j_gene,abundance,CDR3aa,CDR3nt
TRBV27,TRBD2,TRBJ2-7,-,CASSSRGGSGRSYEQYF,TGTGCCAGCAGTTCGCGGGGGGGATCCGGGAGGAGCTACGAGCAGTACTTC
TRBV5-1,TRBD1,TRBJ1-2,-,CASSVKQGAQDGYTF,TGCGCCAGCAGCGTGAAACAGGGGGCGCAGGATGGCTACACCTTC
TRBV7-3,-,TRBJ2-7,-,CASSWGASYEQYF,TGTGCCAGCAGCTGGGGGGCCTCCTACGAGCAGTACTTC
TRBV5-1,-,TRBJ2-7,-,CASSFARSSYEQYF,TGCGCCAGCAGCTTTGCGCGGAGCTCCTACGAGCAGTACTTC
TRBV5-6,-,TRBJ2-6,-,CASSSPGRGANVLTF,TGTGCCAGCAGCTCACCAGGGCGCGGGGCCAACGTCCTGACTTTC
TRBV5-6,-,TRBJ2-7,-,CASSIDESYEQYF,TGTGCCAGCAGCATTGACGAGTCCTACGAGCAGTACTTC
TRBV2,-,TRBJ1-1,-,CASSFGTQVMNTEAFF,TGTGCCAGCAGTTTCGGGACCCAAGTGATGAACACTGAAGCTTTCTTT
TRBV28,-,TRBJ2-7,-,CASSFPDRTEQYF,TGTGCCAGCAGTTTTCCGGACAGAACGGAGCAGTACTTC
TRBV16,-,TRBJ2-7,-,CASSPYIRGNEQYF,TGTGCCAGCAGCCCCTACATCCGGGGCAACGAGCAGTACTTC
TRBV9,TRBD2,TRBJ2-2,-,CASSEGLNTGELFF,TGTGCCAGCAGCGAGGGACTAAACACCGGGGAGCTGTTTTTT
TRBV2,-,TRBJ2-4,-,CASSEGEAKNIQYF,TGTGCCAGCAGTGAGGGGGAAGCCAAAAACATTCAGTACTTC
TRBV4-2,TRBD2,TRBJ2-7,-,CASSQEGSGNPYEQYF,TGTGCCAGCAGCCAAGAGGGTAGCGGGAACCCCTACGAGCAGTACTTC
TRBV6-5,-,TRBJ2-6,few,CASASAGANVLTF,TGTGCCAGCGCCTCAGCTGGGGCCAACGTCCTGACTTTC
TRBV2,-,TRBJ1-5,few,CASSVNRQGNQPQHF,TGTGCCAGCAGTGTGAACCGACAGGGCAATCAGCCCCAGCATTTT
TRBV30,-,TRBJ2-7,-,CAWSPGVGSYEQYF,TGTGCCTGGAGCCCGGGAGTGGGGTCCTACGAGCAGTACTTC
TRBV28,-,TRBJ1-2,-,CASSLDGASRVVGYTF,TGTGCCAGCAGTTTGGATGGGGCCAGCAGGGTGGTTGGCTACACCTTC
TRBV11-3,-,TRBJ2-3,-,CASSLGMGSPSTDTQYF,TGTGCCAGCAGCTTAGGGATGGGGAGCCCTAGCACAGATACGCAGTATTTT
TRBV29-1,TRBD1,TRBJ1-3,few,CSVATAGGYGNTIYF,TGCAGCGTTGCCACCGCAGGGGGCTATGGAAACACCATATATTTT
TRBV5-8,-,TRBJ1-1,-,CASSLLLGPVRTEAFF,TGTGCCAGCAGCTTGCTTTTAGGACCCGTCCGCACTGAAGCTTTCTTT
TRBV6-5,TRBD2,TRBJ2-3,-,CAQRGASGDTDTQYF,TGTGCCCAAAGGGGTGCTAGCGGAGACACAGATACGCAGTATTTT
TRBV20-1,-,TRBJ1-6,-,CSAQGNSPLHF,TGCAGTGCTCAAGGGAATTCACCCCTCCACTTT
TRBV4-1,TRBD2,TRBJ2-7,-,CASSHPGLAGGYEQYF,TGCGCCAGCAGCCACCCCGGACTAGCGGGAGGTTACGAGCAGTACTTC
TRBV2,TRBD1,TRBJ2-7,few,CASSQGTGPYF,TGTGCCAGCAGCCAGGGGACAGGGCCGTACTTC
TRBV29-1,-,TRBJ1-1,-,CSVEGLRGFMNTEAFF,TGCAGCGTTGAGGGCCTAAGGGGCTTTATGAACACTGAAGCTTTCTTT
TRBV6-5,-,TRBJ2-5,-,CASSSPQTQYF,TGTGCCAGCAGTTCCCCTCAGACCCAGTACTTC
TRBV4-1,-,TRBJ1-4,-,CASSQVQSNEKLFF,TGCGCCAGCAGCCAAGTACAGTCTAATGAAAAACTGTTTTTT
TRBV15,-,TRBJ2-5,-,CATSRDGQGKQETQYF,TGTGCCACCAGCAGAGATGGCCAGGGAAAACAAGAGACCCAGTACTTC
TRBV27,-,TRBJ2-2,-,CASSPRDNTGELFF,TGTGCCAGCAGCCCGCGGGATAACACCGGGGAGCTGTTTTTT
TRBV30,-,TRBJ1-2,-,CAWAYGYGYTF,TGTGCCTGGGCCTATGGCTATGGCTACACCTTC
TRBV11-3,TRBD2,TRBJ2-7,-,CASALAGVGDEQYF,TGTGCCAGCGCGTTAGCGGGAGTAGGCGACGAGCAGTACTTC
TRBV7-9,-,TRBJ2-4,-,CASSSRASSFKNIQYF,TGTGCCAGCAGCTCCCGAGCCTCATCGTTCAAAAACATTCAGTACTTC
TRBV18,TRBD1,TRBJ2-3,-,CASSPLGQGADTQYF,TGTGCCAGCTCACCGTTGGGACAGGGAGCAGATACGCAGTATTTT
TRBV7-2,TRBD1,TRBJ2-7,-,CASSSRDRGRPYEQYF,TGTGCCAGCAGCTCCCGAGACAGGGGGCGCCCCTACGAGCAGTACTTC
TRBV27,-,TRBJ2-7,-,CASSLGNYEQYF,TGTGCCAGCAGTTTAGGGAACTACGAGCAGTACTTC
TRBV7-2,-,TRBJ1-2,-,CASSLAAGNYGYTF,TGTGCCAGCAGCTTAGCTGCAGGCAACTATGGCTACACCTTC
TRBV14,-,TRBJ1-4,-,CASSQGRDATNEKLFF,TGTGCCAGCAGCCAAGGACGAGATGCAACTAATGAAAAACTGTTTTTT
TRBV7-9,TRBD1,TRBJ2-2,-,CASSETTGTGGSGELFF,TGTGCCAGCAGCGAAACCACCGGGACAGGGGGATCCGGGGAGCTGTTTTTT
TRBV30,TRBD2,TRBJ2-3,-,CAWRLAGAADTQYF,TGTGCCTGGAGGCTAGCGGGAGCTGCAGATACGCAGTATTTT
TRBV14,TRBD1,TRBJ1-2,-,CASSPLGQELKFGYTF,TGTGCCAGCAGCCCCCTCGGACAGGAACTCAAGTTTGGCTACACCTTC
TRBV30,-,TRBJ1-4,-,CAWGGGSDEKLFF,TGTGCCTGGGGAGGAGGCTCCGATGAAAAACTGTTTTTT
TRBV28,TRBD2,TRBJ2-1,-,CASSSPGTSGNNEQFF,TGTGCCAGCAGTTCGCCCGGGACTAGCGGCAACAATGAGCAGTTCTTC
TRBV30,-,TRBJ2-1,-,CAWMRSSYNEQFF,TGTGCCTGGATGCGTTCTTCCTACAATGAGCAGTTCTTC
TRBV19,TRBD2,TRBJ2-2,once,CATRTSGRGARELFF,TGTGCCACTCGGACTAGCGGGAGGGGAGCCCGAGAGCTGTTTTTT
TRBV29-1,-,TRBJ2-7,-,CSVEDLAGYGSEQYF,TGCAGCGTTGAAGACTTGGCAGGGTATGGCAGCGAGCAGTACTTC
TRBV11-3,TRBD2,TRBJ2-3,few,CASSFPGGYTDTQYF,TGTGCCAGCAGCTTCCCGGGAGGTTACACAGATACGCAGTATTTT
TRBV28,-,TRBJ1-6,once,CGTNRAWGNSPLHF,TGTGGAACTAACCGGGCCTGGGGTAATTCACCCCTCCACTTT
TRBV6-6,-,TRBJ2-3,-,CASSPEGRDGTDTQYF,TGTGCCAGCAGCCCCGAGGGTAGGGACGGGACAGATACGCAGTATTTT
TRBV14,-,TRBJ1-2,-,CASSRVGHSSYTF,TGTGCCAGCAGCCGAGTTGGGCATTCCAGCTACACCTTC
TRBV28,-,TRBJ1-4,-,CASSLTGRLNEKLFF,TGTGCCAGCAGTCTAACGGGACGTCTTAATGAAAAACTGTTTTTT